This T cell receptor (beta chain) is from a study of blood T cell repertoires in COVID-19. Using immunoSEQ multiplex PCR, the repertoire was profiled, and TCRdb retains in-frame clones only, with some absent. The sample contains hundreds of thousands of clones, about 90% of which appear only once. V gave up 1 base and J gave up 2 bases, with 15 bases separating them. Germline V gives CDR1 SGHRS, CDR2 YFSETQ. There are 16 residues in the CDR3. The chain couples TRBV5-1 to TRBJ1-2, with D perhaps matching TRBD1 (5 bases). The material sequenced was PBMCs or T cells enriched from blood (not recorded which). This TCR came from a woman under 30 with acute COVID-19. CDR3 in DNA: TGCGCCAGCAGCTTGTTTGGGGGGTCGGAGAACTATGGCTACACCTTC. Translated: CASSLFGGSENYGYTF.